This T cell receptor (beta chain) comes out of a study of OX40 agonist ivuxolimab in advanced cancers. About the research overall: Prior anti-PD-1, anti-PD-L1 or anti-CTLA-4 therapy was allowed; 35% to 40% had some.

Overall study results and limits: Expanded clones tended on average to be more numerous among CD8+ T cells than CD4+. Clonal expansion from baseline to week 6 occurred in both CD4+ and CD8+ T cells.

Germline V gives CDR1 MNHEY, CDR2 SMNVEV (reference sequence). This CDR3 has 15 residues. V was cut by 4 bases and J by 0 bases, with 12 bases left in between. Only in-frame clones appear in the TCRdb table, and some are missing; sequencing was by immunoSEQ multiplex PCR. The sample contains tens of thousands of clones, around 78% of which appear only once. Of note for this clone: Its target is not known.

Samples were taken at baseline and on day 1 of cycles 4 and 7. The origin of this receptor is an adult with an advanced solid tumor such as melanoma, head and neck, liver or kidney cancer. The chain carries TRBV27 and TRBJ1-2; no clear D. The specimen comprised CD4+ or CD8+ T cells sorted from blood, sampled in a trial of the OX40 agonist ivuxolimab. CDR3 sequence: CASSSRLFANYGYTF. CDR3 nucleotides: TGTGCCAGCAGTTCCCGACTGTTTGCTAACTATGGCTACACCTTC.